These 19 T cell receptor beta chains were all obtained from the same sample, sequenced in a study of early stage breast cancer tumors. Clones were read by immunoSEQ multiplex PCR, and TCRdb kept only the in-frame ones, dropping some. The repertoire holds tens of thousands of clones, with about three quarters as singletons. Sequencing was performed on blood. These TCRs come from a person aged 50-59 years with breast cancer.

In its sample, this clone was seen a few times. This CDR3 is CARAGANEKLFF. The DNA for the CDR3 is TGTGCCAGGGCGGGGGCGAATGAAAAACTGTTTTTT. V and J are TRBV5-7 and TRBJ1-4; D perhaps matches TRBD1 (6 bases). TRBV5-7 is flagged as an ORF with uncertain function. The CDR3 contains 12 residues. The ends were cut back, 8 bases at V and 5 bases at J, with 10 bases in the middle.

V and J are TRBV11-2 and TRBJ2-7; a possible D gene is TRBD2 (6 bases). The CDR3 is made up of 14 amino acids. Germline values: CDR1 SGHAT, CDR2 FQNNGV. The V and J ends lost 4 bases and 6 bases respectively, with 16 bases between them. The CDR3 region is CASSSRRGSVEQYV. The CDR3 region has the DNA TGTGCCAGCAGCTCCCGGAGGGGCTCTGTCGAGCAGTACGTC.

V is TRBV7-8 and J is TRBJ1-3; weak D call: TRBD1 (6 bases). This CDR3 is built from 15 residues. Germline loops: CDR1 SGHVS, CDR2 FQNEAQ. Trimming left V 5 bases short and J 0 bases short, with 11 bases between. Written as DNA, the CDR3 is TGTGCCAGCAGCATGGGACACAGCTCTGGAAACACCATATATTTT. It codes for CASSMGHSSGNTIYF.

Concerning this clone: Other nucleotide sequences from this sample produce the same CDR3. The chain joins TRBV4-3 to TRBJ2-5, with 7 bases matching TRBD1. Germline V gene data show CDR1 as LGHNA and CDR2 as YSLEER. There are 16 residues in the CDR3. V dropped 7 bases and J dropped 1; count of bases not matched to a gene: 12. As DNA, the CDR3 is TGCGCCAGCACCGACCGGGACAGCGAAGCCCAAGAGACCCAGTACTTC. It codes for CASTDRDSEAQETQYF.

V and J are TRBV5-4 and TRBJ2-3, with 10 positions matching TRBD2. This CDR3 is 16 amino acids long. CDR1 SGHNT and CDR2 YYREEE come from the germline V gene (reference sequence). The V segment lost 4 bases and the J segment 1 base; nucleotides outside the gene matches: 6. The CDR3 sequence: CASSVVAGGRTDTQYF. DNA of the CDR3: TGTGCCAGCAGCGTAGTAGCGGGAGGCCGCACAGATACGCAGTATTTT.

A few counts support this clone. The CDR3 DNA reads as TGTGCCAGCAGCTTCGGAGGGACTGAAGCTTTCTTT. Protein sequence: CASSFGGTEAFF. This rearrangement joins TRBV5-6 to TRBJ1-1, with D hard to call. V lost 2 bases and J 5 bases, leaving 7 bases between the germline ends. Per germline, CDR1 SGHDT and CDR2 YYEEEE. This CDR3 has 12 residues.

The chain employs TRBV28 and TRBJ1-2; D unclear. Germline V gene data show CDR1 as MDHEN and CDR2 as SYDVKM. Trimming shortened V by 2 bases and J by 5 bases, and 21 bases separated the two germline ends. The CDR3 contains 17 residues. The CDR3 coding sequence is TGTGCCAGCAGTTTAGGAGCTACCGCCACGAATTTATATGGCTACACCTTC. Translated: CASSLGATATNLYGYTF.

This chain links TRBV9 with TRBJ2-2, with 8 bases identical to TRBD1. Trimming cost V 0 bases and J 6 bases; bases outside gene matches: 1. This CDR3 spans 14 amino acids. Germline V CDR1 and CDR2: SGDLS, YYNGEE. CDR3 protein: CASSVVQGAGELFF. Written as DNA, the CDR3 is TGTGCCAGCAGCGTAGTACAGGGGGCCGGGGAGCTGTTTTTT.

V usage is TRBV14 and J usage is TRBJ2-1; D possibly corresponds to TRBD2 (5 bases). This CDR3 contains 13 residues. The germline CDR1 and CDR2 sequences are SGHDN and FVKESK. V shed 7 bases and J shed 6 bases, with 13 bases lying between them. The CDR3 coding sequence is TGTGCCAGCACCCGAGACGGGGTCAATGAGCAGTTCTTC. This codes for CASTRDGVNEQFF.

The chain links TRBV11-2 to TRBJ2-3; 14 nucleotides agree with TRBD2. Germline CDR1 is SGHAT and CDR2 is FQNNGV. V lost 5 bases and J lost 1; bases outside the gene matches: 2. The CDR3 has 16 residues. In nucleotides, the CDR3 is TGTGCCAGCAGCCCGGGACTAGCGGGGGGCACAGATACGCAGTATTTT. It translates to CASSPGLAGGTDTQYF. Variable domain in full (rest from reference TRBV11-2 and TRBJ2-3): EAGVAQSPRYKIIEKRQSVAFWCNPISGHATLYWYQQILGQGPKLLIQFQNNGVVDDSQLPKDRFSAERLKGVDSTLKIQPAKLEDSAVYLCASSPGLAGGTDTQYFGPGTRLTVL.

The J gene is TRBJ2-6, the V gene TRBV19; D gene uncertain. V was clipped by 7 bases and J by 4 bases, with 8 bases between them. The CDR3 totals 13 residues. Germline CDR1 reads LNHDA; CDR2 reads SQIVND (reference sequence). The CDR3 sequence: CASIPSGANVLTF. In DNA form, the CDR3 reads TGTGCCAGTATCCCGAGCGGGGCCAACGTCCTGACTTTC.

The chain combines TRBV27 with TRBJ1-2; D might be TRBD1 (5 bases). In germline, CDR1 is MNHEY, CDR2 SMNVEV (reference sequence). V dropped 7 bases and J dropped 4 bases, with 13 bases sitting between them. The CDR3 runs to 13 residues. CDR3 region: CASTSPGFYGYTF. The CDR3, as DNA: TGTGCCAGCACCTCACCAGGGTTCTATGGCTACACCTTC.

This clone was recorded once. The rearrangement joins TRBV6-5 to TRBJ2-3; TRBD1 might be the D (6 bases). The CDR3 covers 15 residues. V was trimmed by 4 bases and J by 7 bases, leaving 18 bases between them. Per the germline V gene, CDR1 is MNHEY and CDR2 is SVGAGI. CDR3 DNA: TGTGCCAGCAGTTTAAATACAGGGACCCAATATACGCAGTATTTT. As protein: CASSLNTGTQYTQYF.

The V and J genes are TRBV6-5 and TRBJ1-1; D might be TRBD1 (5 bases). This CDR3 is built from 15 residues. Germline V gene lookup returns CDR1 MNHEY and CDR2 SVGAGI. The V end lost 4 bases, the J end lost 7 bases, and 19 bases lay between the germline ends. The CDR3 DNA follows: TGTGCCAGCAGTTTTATCGCCGGGACTAAAGATGAAGCTTTCTTT. Translated: CASSFIAGTKDEAFF.

V and J are TRBV7-9 and TRBJ2-7; TRBD1 aligns across 7 bases. Trimming took 5 bases from V and 5 from J; bases not matched to a gene: 3. The CDR3 sequence is 12 residues long. The germline V gene has CDR1 SEHNR and CDR2 FQNEAQ (reference sequence). The DNA for the CDR3 is TGTGCCAGCAGCGATACAGGGGACGAGCAGTACTTC. Protein: CASSDTGDEQYF.

The chain uses TRBV9 and TRBJ2-2; D is perhaps TRBD1 (5 bases). The CDR3 is 16 residues long. V dropped 0 bases and J dropped 1 base, with 10 bases sitting between them. Germline V lookup: CDR1 SGDLS, CDR2 YYNGEE. DNA of the CDR3: TGTGCCAGCAGCGTAGCCAGGGCACGGAACACCGGGGAGCTGTTTTTT. Amino acids: CASSVARARNTGELFF.

The chain has TRBV5-5 and TRBJ1-5; TRBD1 is a possible D gene (6 bases). The CDR3 consists of 16 residues. CDR1 and CDR2 (germline): SGHKS, YYEKEE (reference sequence). Trimming stripped 3 bases from V and 0 bases from J, with 13 bases between. The CDR3 region has the DNA TGTGCCAGCAGCTATGGTGGACAGAATAGCAATCAGCCCCAGCATTTT. It translates to CASSYGGQNSNQPQHF.

A single count supports this clone. V and J are TRBV30 and TRBJ2-1; D ambiguous. CDR1 and CDR2 (germline): GTSNPN, SVGIG (reference sequence). The V gene lost 3 bases and the J gene lost 0 bases, with 9 bases spanning the gap. The length of the CDR3 is 14 residues. CDR3 protein: CAWSSESSYNEQFF. DNA of the CDR3: TGTGCCTGGAGCTCGGAGAGCTCCTACAATGAGCAGTTCTTC.

The chain joins TRBV21-1 to TRBJ2-5; the table assigns TRBD2, which was not confirmed against the DNA. TRBV21-1 counts as a pseudogene. The CDR3 is made up of 15 amino acids. In DNA form, the CDR3 reads TGTGCCAGCAATCGAGGTGGAGGCTACCAAGAGACCCAGTACTTC. Amino acids: CASNRGGGYQETQYF.